The clone carrying this T cell receptor (beta chain) was seen repeatedly, ten times or more. Its target is unknown. This entry is derived from a study of T cells after yellow fever vaccination. The study's findings and limits: Weaker overall was a secondary response that nonetheless peaked faster, on day 5 versus 15. Abundant bulk-population clonotypes could contaminate the FACS-sorted repertoires.

5'RACE template switching added a universal primer site and UMIs to TCR cDNA. From the 5' RACE reads, TCRdb called clonotypes with MiXCR, one entry per CDR3 protein. Among around 310,000 distinct CDR3 sequences listed, 4% to 5.5% were seen once. The CDR3 runs 15 residues. Trimming removed 3 bases from V and 0 bases from J, with 14 bases in between. Germline CDR1 is DFQATT and CDR2 is SNEGSKA (reference sequence). The source is a man aged 18 to 35 who received the YFV17D yellow fever vaccine. The material was PBMCs, obtained 15 days after the yellow fever booster vaccination. The chain is built from TRBV20-1 and TRBJ1-1, with D perhaps matching TRBD1 (5 bases). CDR3 nucleotides: TGCAGTGCTAGGCTAACCGGGGCCTTGAACACTGAAGCTTTCTTT. This sequence encodes CSARLTGALNTEAFF.